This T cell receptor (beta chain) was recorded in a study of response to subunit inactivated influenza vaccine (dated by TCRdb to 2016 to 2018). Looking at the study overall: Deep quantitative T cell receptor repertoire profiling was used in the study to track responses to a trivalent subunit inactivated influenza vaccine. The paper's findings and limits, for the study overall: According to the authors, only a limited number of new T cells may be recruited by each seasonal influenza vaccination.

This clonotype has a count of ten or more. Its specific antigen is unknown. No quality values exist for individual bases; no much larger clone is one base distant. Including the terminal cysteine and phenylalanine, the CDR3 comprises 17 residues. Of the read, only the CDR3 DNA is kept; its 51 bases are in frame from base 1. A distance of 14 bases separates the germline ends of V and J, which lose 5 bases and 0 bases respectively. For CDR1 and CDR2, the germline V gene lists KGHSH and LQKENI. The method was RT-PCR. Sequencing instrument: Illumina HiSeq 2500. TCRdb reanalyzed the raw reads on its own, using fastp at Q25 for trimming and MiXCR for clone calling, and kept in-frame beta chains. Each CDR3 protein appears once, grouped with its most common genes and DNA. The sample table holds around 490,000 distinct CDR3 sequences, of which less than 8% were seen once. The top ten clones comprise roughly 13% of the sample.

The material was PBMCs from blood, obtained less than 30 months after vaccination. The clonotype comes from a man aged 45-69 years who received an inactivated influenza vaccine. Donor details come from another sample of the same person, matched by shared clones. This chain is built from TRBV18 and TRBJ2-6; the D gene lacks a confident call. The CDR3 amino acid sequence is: CASSAYLENSGANVLTF. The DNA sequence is TGTGCCAGCTCAGCCTACTTGGAGAACTCTGGGGCCAACGTCCTGACTTTC.